Listed below are T cell receptor beta chains from one sample, sequenced in a study of shared clonotypes between healthy human individuals. The data were produced by immunoSEQ multiplex PCR, yet TCRdb's version contains in-frame clones alone and is incomplete. The sample holds 2.3 million or so clones, roughly 93% seen once. Material for sequencing was naive CD4+ T cells from PBMCs. These receptors originate from a man between 18 and 35 years old in good health. Some clones in this sample may be carry-over from other donors' samples. Each CDR3 is given with its conserved first and last residue. A D gene is named only where the DNA matches it firmly. The size entry is marked missing in some rows and otherwise reads once, few, many or a size class.

D gene	clone size	V gene	J gene	CDR3 DNA	CDR3 protein
TRBD2	.	TRBV5-1	TRBJ2-2	TGCGCCAGCAGACTAGCGGGATACACCGGGGAGCTGTTTTTT	CASRLAGYTGELFF
.	.	TRBV29-1	TRBJ2-1	TGCAGCGCCGAGCGGCAGGAGGTCTCCTACAATGAGCAGTTCTTC	CSAERQEVSYNEQFF
.	.	TRBV2	TRBJ2-7	TGTGCCAGCAGGGTCACAGGGAGCGAGCAGTACTTC	CASRVTGSEQYF
.	.	TRBV7-9	TRBJ2-7	TGTGCCAGCAGCTTATCTACAGCAAACGAGCAGTACTTC	CASSLSTANEQYF
.	.	TRBV18	TRBJ2-7	TGTGCCAGCTCACCACAGGGAGCCCACGAGCAGTACTTC	CASSPQGAHEQYF
TRBD2	.	TRBV7-3	TRBJ2-1	TGTGCCAGCAGCGTCATAGCGGGAGAGGGGGAGCAGTTCTTC	CASSVIAGEGEQFF
.	.	TRBV28	TRBJ1-2	TGTGCCAGCACCGACCCACCCGGGGTGAGGAATGGCTACACCTTC	CASTDPPGVRNGYTF
.	.	TRBV27	TRBJ2-2	TGTGCCAGCAGTTTATTCGTCAGGGTGCCAGGGGAGCTGTTTTTT	CASSLFVRVPGELFF
.	.	TRBV9	TRBJ1-2	TGTGCCAGCAGCGTAGAAGACTATGGCTACACCTTC	CASSVEDYGYTF
.	.	TRBV7-3	TRBJ2-6	TGTGCCAGCAGCTTAATAGGGGGTAACTCTGGGGCCAACGTCCTGACTTTC	CASSLIGGNSGANVLTF
TRBD2	.	TRBV5-1	TRBJ2-7	TGCGCCAGCAGCTTGGCAGGGACTAGCTCCTACGAGCAGTACTTC	CASSLAGTSSYEQYF
.	once	TRBV7-2	TRBJ2-5	TGTGCCAGCAGCCCGAATACCCCGGGAGAGACCCAGTACTTC	CASSPNTPGETQYF
.	few	TRBV19	TRBJ1-1	TGTGCCAGTAGTGGACCGTACACTGAAGCTTTCTTT	CASSGPYTEAFF
.	.	TRBV7-2	TRBJ2-3	TGTGCCAGCAGCTTAACCGGGCGCACAGATACGCAGTATTTT	CASSLTGRTDTQYF
.	.	TRBV6-6	TRBJ2-7	TGTGCCAGCAGTTATCGCCGAGGGGACGAGCAGTACTTC	CASSYRRGDEQYF
.	.	TRBV7-9	TRBJ1-2	TGTGCCAGCAGCTTGATGGTTGACTATGGCTACACCTTC	CASSLMVDYGYTF